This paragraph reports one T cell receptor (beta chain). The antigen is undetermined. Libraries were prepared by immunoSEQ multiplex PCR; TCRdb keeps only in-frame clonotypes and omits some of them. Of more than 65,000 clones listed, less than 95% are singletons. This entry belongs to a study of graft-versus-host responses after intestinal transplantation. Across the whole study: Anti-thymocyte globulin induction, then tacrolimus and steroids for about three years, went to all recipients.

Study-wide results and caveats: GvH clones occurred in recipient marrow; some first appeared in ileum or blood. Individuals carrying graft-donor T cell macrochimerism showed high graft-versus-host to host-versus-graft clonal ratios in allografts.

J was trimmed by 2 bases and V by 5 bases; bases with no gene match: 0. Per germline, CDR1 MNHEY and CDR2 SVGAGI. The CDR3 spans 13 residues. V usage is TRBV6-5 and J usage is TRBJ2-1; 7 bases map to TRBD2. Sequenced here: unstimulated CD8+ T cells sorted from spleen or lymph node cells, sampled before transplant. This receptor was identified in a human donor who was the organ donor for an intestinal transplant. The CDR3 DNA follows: TGTGCCAGCAGTGGACTAGCCTACAATGAGCAGTTCTTC. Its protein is CASSGLAYNEQFF.